Listed below are T cell receptor beta chains from one sample, sequenced in a study of blood T cell repertoires in COVID-19. The table came from immunoSEQ multiplex PCR; TCRdb's copy has only in-frame clones and leaves some out. The profile shows fewer than 600,000 clones, roughly 90% of them singletons. Sequenced sample: PBMCs or T cells enriched from blood (not recorded which). The source is a woman aged 40 to 49 who had recovered from COVID-19. CDR3s include the opening cysteine and the closing phenylalanine or tryptophan. Fields, in order: CDR3 DNA, CDR3 protein, J gene, D gene, V gene, clone size. The D gene is left open where the match is weak. Only part of the rows carry a size: once, few, many, or a class if the clone is expanded.

DNA: TGTGCCAGCAGTCGCCTAGCGGGAGGCGCAGATACGCAGTATTTT; CDR3: CASSRLAGGADTQYF; J: TRBJ2-3; D: TRBD2; V: TRBV25-1; size: once
DNA: TGTGCCAGCAGCCTTGCGGTAGGGGGCCTTCAACTTAACTATGGCTACACCTTC; CDR3: CASSLAVGGLQLNYGYTF; J: TRBJ1-2; D: TRBD1; V: TRBV5-5; size: -
DNA: TGTGCCAGCAGTTTATCCCCTTCTCGGACAGCACACACCGGGGAGCTGTTTTTT; CDR3: CASSLSPSRTAHTGELFF; J: TRBJ2-2; D: -; V: TRBV27; size: -
DNA: TGTGCCACCAGTGATTTTAGCTCCTACAATGAGCAGTTCTTC; CDR3: CATSDFSSYNEQFF; J: TRBJ2-1; D: -; V: TRBV24-1; size: -
DNA: TGTGCCAGCAGTGATCGGGGTCGGGAGACCCAGTACTTC; CDR3: CASSDRGRETQYF; J: TRBJ2-5; D: -; V: TRBV2; size: -
DNA: TGTGCCAGCAGCTTAGCGTCGACAGCTGGCACTGAAGCTTTCTTT; CDR3: CASSLASTAGTEAFF; J: TRBJ1-1; D: -; V: TRBV7-2; size: -
DNA: TGTGCCAGCAGCTCAATAGCGGGAGGATCGGTAACCTATGAGCAGTTCTTC; CDR3: CASSSIAGGSVTYEQFF; J: TRBJ2-1; D: TRBD2; V: TRBV7-2; size: -
DNA: TGTGCCAGCACTCGGGGACAGGGGGAAGAATACTATGGCTACACCTTC; CDR3: CASTRGQGEEYYGYTF; J: TRBJ1-2; D: TRBD1; V: TRBV27; size: once
DNA: TGCGCCAGCATAGGATGGACGCCAGCGGGGACCTCCTACGAGCAGTACTTC; CDR3: CASIGWTPAGTSYEQYF; J: TRBJ2-7; D: TRBD2; V: TRBV10-2; size: -
DNA: TGTGCCATCAACGGACAGAGGAATCAGCCCCAGCATTTT; CDR3: CAINGQRNQPQHF; J: TRBJ1-5; D: -; V: TRBV10-3; size: -
DNA: TGTGCCAGCAGCGTAGCTATTCCAAGGACAGGGGTTACCGGGGAGCTGTTTTTT; CDR3: CASSVAIPRTGVTGELFF; J: TRBJ2-2; D: TRBD1; V: TRBV9; size: -
DNA: TGCGCCAGCCGCGACAGGATAACAGATACGCAGTATTTT; CDR3: CASRDRITDTQYF; J: TRBJ2-3; D: -; V: TRBV5-1; size: -
DNA: TGTGCCAGCAGCTACGTTCGGTCTGAAGCTTTCTTT; CDR3: CASSYVRSEAFF; J: TRBJ1-1; D: -; V: TRBV7-9; size: once
DNA: TGTGCCAGCAGCTCAGGGCCCATTACGTCCTCCTACAATGAGCAGTTCTTC; CDR3: CASSSGPITSSYNEQFF; J: TRBJ2-1; D: -; V: TRBV7-6; size: -
DNA: TGTGCCAGCACCTCACGCGAAGGAGACAGCAATCAGCCCCAGCATTTT; CDR3: CASTSREGDSNQPQHF; J: TRBJ1-5; D: -; V: TRBV21-1; size: -
DNA: TGTCCTGGGAGCGTGCGGGCCGACAGGGGAGGTGGAAACACCATATATTTT; CDR3: CPGSVRADRGGGNTIYF; J: TRBJ1-3; D: -; V: TRBV22-1; size: -
DNA: TGTGCCAGCAGCGTAGAAGGACAGGGGTTAGAGACCCAGTACTTC; CDR3: CASSVEGQGLETQYF; J: TRBJ2-5; D: TRBD1; V: TRBV9; size: -
DNA: TGTGCCACCGCTCGCCGGGGAGGGAATGAAAAACTGTTTTTT; CDR3: CATARRGGNEKLFF; J: TRBJ1-4; D: -; V: TRBV15; size: many
DNA: TGCGCCAGCAAGACAGGGAGTCTGAACACTGAAGCTTTCTTT; CDR3: CASKTGSLNTEAFF; J: TRBJ1-1; D: TRBD1; V: TRBV5-1; size: -
DNA: TGTGCCAGCAGCCGGGGACTAGCGGGAGTGTCGTTCGATGAGCAGTTCTTC; CDR3: CASSRGLAGVSFDEQFF; J: TRBJ2-1; D: TRBD2; V: TRBV3-1/TRBV3-2; size: -
DNA: TGTGCCAGCAGCTCCTCAGGAAATCAGCCCCAGCATTTT; CDR3: CASSSSGNQPQHF; J: TRBJ1-5; D: -; V: TRBV7-9; size: -
DNA: TGCGCCAGCAGCCAAGATTTGAGAGTGAACACTGAAGCTTTCTTT; CDR3: CASSQDLRVNTEAFF; J: TRBJ1-1; D: -; V: TRBV4-3; size: -
DNA: TGTGCCAGCAGGGCCGGGACAGCCTATGGCTACACCTTC; CDR3: CASRAGTAYGYTF; J: TRBJ1-2; D: TRBD1; V: TRBV12-3/TRBV12-4; size: -
DNA: TGTGCCAGCAGTATCCCTTCAGGACTAGCGCAAGAGACCCAGTACTTC; CDR3: CASSIPSGLAQETQYF; J: TRBJ2-5; D: TRBD2; V: TRBV5-6; size: -
DNA: TGTGCCAGCAGCTCTCTTTATAATCAGCCCCAGCATTTT; CDR3: CASSSLYNQPQHF; J: TRBJ1-5; D: -; V: TRBV7-8; size: once
DNA: TGCAGTGCTAGTTTCCTAGCGGGAGTGGCCAAAAACATTCAGTACTTC; CDR3: CSASFLAGVAKNIQYF; J: TRBJ2-4; D: TRBD2; V: TRBV20-1; size: -
DNA: TGTGCCAGCAGTGAAGCGGCCCAATCAGGGGTTTACTATGGCTACACCTTC; CDR3: CASSEAAQSGVYYGYTF; J: TRBJ1-2; D: -; V: TRBV2; size: -
DNA: TGTGCCAGCAACCTGTCCGGGTCAGAGAACTATGGCTACACCTTC; CDR3: CASNLSGSENYGYTF; J: TRBJ1-2; D: -; V: TRBV6-5; size: -
DNA: TGTGCCAGCAGCTCGGGTGCGGGGGGCTTTGTTTCCCAGTACTTC; CDR3: CASSSGAGGFVSQYF; J: TRBJ2-7; D: TRBD2; V: TRBV7-2; size: -
DNA: TGTGCCAGCAGCTTGGGTCTAGCGGGAGGCAATGAGCAGTTCTTC; CDR3: CASSLGLAGGNEQFF; J: TRBJ2-1; D: TRBD2; V: TRBV5-4; size: -
DNA: TGTGCCAGCAGGCTAGCGGGATCCTACAATGAGCAGTTCTTC; CDR3: CASRLAGSYNEQFF; J: TRBJ2-1; D: TRBD2; V: TRBV6-5; size: -
DNA: TGTGCCAGCAGTGAAGGGCGGACTAGCGGGAGGGTGGAGACCCAGTACTTC; CDR3: CASSEGRTSGRVETQYF; J: TRBJ2-5; D: TRBD2; V: TRBV25-1; size: -
DNA: TGTGCCAGCAGCTTAGCGGCAGGGGGCGCCGATTTCTATGGCTACACCTTC; CDR3: CASSLAAGGADFYGYTF; J: TRBJ1-2; D: TRBD1; V: TRBV7-2; size: -
DNA: TGTGCCAGTAGTGCGCGACGGGACAGGGGTCAGCCCCAGCATTTT; CDR3: CASSARRDRGQPQHF; J: TRBJ1-5; D: TRBD1; V: TRBV19; size: -
DNA: TGCGCCAGCAGCGGGGGCGTTAGCGGGAGTCGGGATAGCACAGATACGCAGTATTTT; CDR3: CASSGGVSGSRDSTDTQYF; J: TRBJ2-3; D: TRBD2; V: TRBV5-1; size: -
DNA: TGTGCCAGCAGCTTAGGGCCTAGCGGCTACGAGCAGTACTTC; CDR3: CASSLGPSGYEQYF; J: TRBJ2-7; D: TRBD2; V: TRBV7-8; size: -
DNA: TGTGCCAGCAGCTTTTCGAGGGATAATCAGCCCCAGCATTTT; CDR3: CASSFSRDNQPQHF; J: TRBJ1-5; D: -; V: TRBV7-8; size: -
DNA: TGTGCCAGCAACTTAGGGGACAGTGATGGCTACACCTTC; CDR3: CASNLGDSDGYTF; J: TRBJ1-2; D: TRBD1; V: TRBV11-2; size: -
DNA: TGTGCCTGCAACAGGGTAACAACTGAAGCTTTCTTT; CDR3: CACNRVTTEAFF; J: TRBJ1-1; D: -; V: TRBV30; size: once
DNA: TGTGCCACCTCGGATGCAGGACTACAATACAATGAGCAGTTCTTC; CDR3: CATSDAGLQYNEQFF; J: TRBJ2-1; D: -; V: TRBV15; size: once
DNA: TGTGCCAGCAGCCGACTAGCGGGAGCCGAGGGTGAGCAGTACTTC; CDR3: CASSRLAGAEGEQYF; J: TRBJ2-7; D: TRBD2; V: TRBV11-3; size: once
DNA: TGCGCCAGCAGCCCCCGGGACAGGGAGGCGCCCCTCCACTTT; CDR3: CASSPRDREAPLHF; J: TRBJ1-6; D: TRBD1; V: TRBV4-1; size: -
DNA: TGTGCCAGCAGCTCGGGGTCTAACTATGGCTACACCTTC; CDR3: CASSSGSNYGYTF; J: TRBJ1-2; D: -; V: TRBV11-3; size: -
DNA: TGTGCCAGTGGCCGAGGACAGGGAGGTGGCAATGAGCAGTTCTTC; CDR3: CASGRGQGGGNEQFF; J: TRBJ2-1; D: TRBD1; V: TRBV19; size: -
DNA: TGTGCCAGCATGAGGATGAACAATCAGCCCCAGCATTTT; CDR3: CASMRMNNQPQHF; J: TRBJ1-5; D: -; V: TRBV12-3/TRBV12-4; size: once
DNA: TGTGCCAGCAGCGTTCGGGTAGCGGGGGCTCCTGAGCAGTTCTTC; CDR3: CASSVRVAGAPEQFF; J: TRBJ2-1; D: TRBD2; V: TRBV9; size: -